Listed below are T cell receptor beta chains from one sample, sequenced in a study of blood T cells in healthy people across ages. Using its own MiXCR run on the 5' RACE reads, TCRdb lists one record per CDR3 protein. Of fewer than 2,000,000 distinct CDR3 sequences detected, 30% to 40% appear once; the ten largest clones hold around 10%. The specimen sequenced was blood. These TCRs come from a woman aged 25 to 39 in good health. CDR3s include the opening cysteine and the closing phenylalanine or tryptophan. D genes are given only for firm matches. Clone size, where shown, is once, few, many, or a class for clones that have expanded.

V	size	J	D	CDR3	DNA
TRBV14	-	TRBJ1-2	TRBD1	CASSPHSGTGNGYTF	TGTGCCAGCAGCCCTCATAGCGGGACAGGGAATGGCTACACCTTC
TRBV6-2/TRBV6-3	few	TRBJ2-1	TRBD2	CASRVAGAYNEQFF	TGTGCCAGCAGAGTAGCGGGGGCGTACAATGAGCAGTTCTTC
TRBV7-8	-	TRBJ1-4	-	CASSITLTPATNEKLFF	TGTGCCAGCAGCATAACACTTACCCCGGCAACTAATGAAAAACTGTTTTTT
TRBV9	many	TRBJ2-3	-	CASSVVGGADTQYF	TGTGCCAGCAGCGTAGTCGGCGGGGCGGATACGCAGTATTTT
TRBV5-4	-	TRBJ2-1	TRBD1	CASSYGGQRFNNEQFF	TGTGCCAGCAGCTATGGGGGACAGAGATTCAACAATGAGCAGTTCTTC
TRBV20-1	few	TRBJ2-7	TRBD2	CSAASGVVREQYF	TGCAGTGCGGCTAGCGGGGTAGTGAGGGAGCAGTACTTC
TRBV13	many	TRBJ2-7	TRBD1	CASSPRRQGAYEQYF	TGTGCCAGCAGCCCGCGCAGACAGGGGGCCTACGAGCAGTACTTC
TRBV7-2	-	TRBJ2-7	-	CASTPRRDEQYF	TGTGCCAGCACCCCTCGGCGGGACGAGCAGTACTTC
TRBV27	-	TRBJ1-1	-	CASLPYSFGIYTEAFF	TGTGCCAGCCTACCTTATAGTTTCGGTATTTACACTGAAGCTTTCTTT
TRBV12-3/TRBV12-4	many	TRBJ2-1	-	CASSSLVINEQFF	TGTGCCAGCAGTTCTCTAGTAATCAATGAGCAGTTCTTC
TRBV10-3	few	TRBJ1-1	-	CAISDLMNTEAFF	TGTGCCATCAGTGATTTGATGAACACTGAAGCTTTCTTT
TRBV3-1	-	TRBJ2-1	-	CASSQESVTYNEQFF	TGTGCCAGCAGCCAAGAAAGTGTGACCTACAATGAGCAGTTCTTC
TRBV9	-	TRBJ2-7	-	CASSVGAGDYEQYF	TGTGCCAGCAGCGTAGGGGCAGGGGACTACGAGCAGTACTTC
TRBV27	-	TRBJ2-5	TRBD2	CASSFGLAGGPETQYF	TGTGCCAGCAGTTTTGGGCTAGCGGGGGGCCCGGAGACCCAGTACTTC
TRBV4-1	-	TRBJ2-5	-	CASSQDLTRQHQETQYF	TGCGCCAGCAGCCAAGATCTTACGCGGCAGCACCAAGAGACCCAGTACTTC
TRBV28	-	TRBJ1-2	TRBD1	CASRLTGEAYGYTF	TGTGCCAGCAGGCTTACAGGGGAGGCTTATGGCTACACCTTC
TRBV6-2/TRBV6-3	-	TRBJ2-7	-	CASSYSFREMGLEQYF	TGTGCCAGCAGTTACTCGTTCAGGGAGATGGGGCTCGAGCAGTACTTC
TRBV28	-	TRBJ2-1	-	CASSSNNYNEQFF	TGTGCCAGCAGTTCAAACAACTACAATGAGCAGTTCTTC
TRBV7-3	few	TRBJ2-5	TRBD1	CASSLSGGEKTQYF	TGTGCCAGCAGCTTATCAGGGGGCGAGAAGACCCAGTACTTC
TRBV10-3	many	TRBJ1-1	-	CAISDPGLAAFF	TGTGCCATCAGTGACCCGGGGTTGGCAGCTTTCTTT
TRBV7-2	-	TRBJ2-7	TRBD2	CASSQNEWLAGFEQYF	TGTGCCAGCAGCCAAAACGAGTGGCTAGCGGGATTCGAGCAGTACTTC
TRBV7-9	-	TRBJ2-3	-	CASSSRGTDTRYF	TGTGCCAGCAGCTCACGGGGGACAGATACGCGGTATTTT
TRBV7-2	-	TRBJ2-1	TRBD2	CASSPTSGGRSYNEQFF	TGTGCCAGCAGCCCGACTAGCGGGGGGCGCTCCTACAATGAGCAGTTCTTC
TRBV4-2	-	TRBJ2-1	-	CASSQGLEFIYNEQFF	TGTGCCAGCAGCCAAGGATTGGAGTTTATCTACAATGAGCAGTTCTTC
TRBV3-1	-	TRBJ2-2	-	CASSQVNVGELFF	TGTGCCAGCAGCCAAGTAAATGTCGGGGAGCTGTTTTTT
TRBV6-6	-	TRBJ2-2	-	CASSYEYTGELFF	TGTGCCAGCAGTTACGAATACACCGGGGAGCTGTTTTTT
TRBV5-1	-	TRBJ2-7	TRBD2	CAGSLVDGRPVEQYF	TGCGCCGGCAGCTTAGTAGACGGGAGGCCTGTCGAGCAGTACTTC
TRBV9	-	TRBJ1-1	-	CASSVVQGTTEAFF	TGTGCCAGCAGCGTAGTTCAGGGTACCACTGAAGCTTTCTTT
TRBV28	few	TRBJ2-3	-	CASQEGDTQYF	TGTGCCTCTCAAGAGGGGGATACGCAGTATTTT
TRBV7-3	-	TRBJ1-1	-	CASSLSLAGSTEAFF	TGTGCCAGCAGCTTAAGTCTAGCCGGGAGCACTGAAGCTTTCTTT
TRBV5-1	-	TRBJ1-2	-	CASSTGLLWDYGYTF	TGCGCCAGCAGCACCGGACTTCTCTGGGACTATGGCTACACCTTC
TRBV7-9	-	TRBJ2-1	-	CASSLDRDLENHEQFF	TGTGCCAGCAGCTTAGACCGGGACCTCGAGAATCATGAGCAGTTCTTC
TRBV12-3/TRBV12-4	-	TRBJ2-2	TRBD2	CASSLSTSGGTGELFF	TGTGCCAGCAGTTTAAGTACCAGCGGGGGGACCGGGGAGCTGTTTTTT
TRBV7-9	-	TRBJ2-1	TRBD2	CATKGLAGDNEQFF	TGTGCCACCAAGGGACTAGCGGGGGACAATGAGCAGTTCTTC
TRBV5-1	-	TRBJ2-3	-	CASSLGGPAGTDTQYF	TGCGCCAGCAGCTTGGGCGGGCCGGCAGGGACAGATACGCAGTATTTT
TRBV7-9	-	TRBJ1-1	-	CASSYDGKAFF	TGTGCCAGCAGCTATGACGGGAAAGCTTTCTTT
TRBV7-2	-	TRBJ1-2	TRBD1	CASSHVAGGNYGYTF	TGTGCCAGCAGCCACGTAGCAGGGGGGAACTATGGCTACACCTTC
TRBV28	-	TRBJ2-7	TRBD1	CASSGGNRGLYEQYF	TGTGCCAGCTCCGGCGGAAACAGGGGGCTCTACGAGCAGTACTTC
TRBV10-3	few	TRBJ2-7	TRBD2	CAISDSASGSSYEQYF	TGTGCCATCAGTGACTCGGCTAGCGGGAGCTCCTACGAGCAGTACTTC
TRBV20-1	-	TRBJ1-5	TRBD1	CSADAGGTTTPQHF	TGCAGTGCGGACGCAGGGGGGACAACAACACCCCAGCATTTT
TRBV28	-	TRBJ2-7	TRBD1	CASSPAGTGAAYEQYF	TGTGCCAGCAGTCCCGCCGGGACAGGGGCGGCCTACGAGCAGTACTTC
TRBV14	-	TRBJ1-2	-	CASSQVHSGYGYTF	TGTGCCAGCAGCCAAGTCCATAGTGGCTATGGCTACACCTTC
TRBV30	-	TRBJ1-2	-	CAWSVTGMGYGYTF	TGTGCCTGGAGTGTAACAGGGATGGGCTATGGCTACACCTTC
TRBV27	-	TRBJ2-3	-	CVSSLGYHTDTQYF	TGTGTCAGCAGTTTAGGCTATCACACAGATACGCAGTATTTT
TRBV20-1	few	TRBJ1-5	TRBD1	CSARSPQGGNQPQHF	TGCAGTGCTAGAAGCCCCCAGGGGGGCAATCAGCCCCAGCATTTT